The clone carrying this TCR beta chain has just a few counts. The antigen is unknown. These data belong to a study of T cells after yellow fever vaccination. General study findings and limits: Any FACS-sorted repertoire could hold abundant clonotypes that contaminate it from the bulk population.

TCR cDNA was made by 5'RACE template switching, adding a universal primer site and UMIs. TCRdb reprocessed the 5' RACE reads via MiXCR and lists one record per CDR3 protein. The table includes about 630,000 distinct CDR3 sequences, around an eighth detected once. CDR3 length equals 18 residues. Trimming took off 0 bases at V and 0 bases at J, with 15 bases between the two ends. The germline gives CDR1 LNHNV, CDR2 YYDKDF (reference sequence). This specimen was PBMCs, taken on the day of the yellow fever booster vaccination. The chain is built from TRBV15 and TRBJ2-1; D gene ambiguous. This TCR came from a young man who received the YFV17D yellow fever vaccine. This chain's CDR3 is CATSRDPSPASSYNEQFF. Here the CDR3 DNA reads TGTGCCACCAGCAGAGATCCCTCCCCCGCGAGCTCCTACAATGAGCAGTTCTTC.